The source of this T cell receptor (beta chain) is a study of cytomegalovirus exposure and HLA in healthy donors. Study details: Most genotyped donors, around 78% of about 400, had Caucasian-associated genetic ancestry. Study outcomes and limitations: With further analysis later on, most CMV-associated TCR beta chains appeared HLA-restricted.

Deletions cut 6 bases from V and 5 bases from J, with 10 bases between. CDR1 MNHEY and CDR2 SMNVEV come from the germline V gene (reference sequence). This CDR3 spans 13 amino acids. This clone was detected only once. As yet, its antigen is unknown. With 60 Vbeta and 13 Jbeta primers, the PCR was carried out. TCRdb keeps only in-frame clones here, not all; method: immunoSEQ multiplex PCR. The data contain 150,000 to 200,000 clones, 75% to 85% of them seen just once; the ten biggest clones take up 7% to 9%. The receptor comes from a male donor in good health and CMV-seropositive. V usage is TRBV27 and J usage is TRBJ2-2, with D possibly matching TRBD2 (5 bases). Sequenced: PBMCs. CDR3 in DNA: TGTGCCAGCAGCGCGAGAGGGACCGGGGAGCTGTTTTTT. It codes for CASSARGTGELFF.